Sequencing of this T cell receptor (beta chain) was carried out in a study of blood T cells in healthy people across ages. A J-beta primer mix and a sample-barcoded 5' primer were used in a second PCR of about 7 to 12 cycles. Each CDR3 protein gets one entry after TCRdb re-called the 5' RACE reads with MiXCR. The repertoire holds about 1.5 million distinct CDR3 sequences, roughly 43% seen once, with approximately 4% in the top ten. This clonotype came up a few times. Antigen: not known. The sample providers were healthy Caucasian people from Russia, aged about 6 to 95. Whole-study findings and limits: Naive CD4+ cells and diversity were both higher in long-lived donors than in aged donors.

V lost 6 bases, J lost 1 base, and 7 bases stayed unmatched. This CDR3 has 15 residues. The germline gives CDR1 MDHEN, CDR2 SYDVKM. J is TRBJ2-7 and V is TRBV28; 9 nucleotides agree with TRBD1. Material for sequencing was blood. This clonotype was obtained from a woman under 30 in good health. The CDR3 spells CASSPAGTGSYEQYF. CDR3 bases: TGTGCCAGCAGCCCAGCCGGGACAGGGTCCTACGAGCAGTACTTC.